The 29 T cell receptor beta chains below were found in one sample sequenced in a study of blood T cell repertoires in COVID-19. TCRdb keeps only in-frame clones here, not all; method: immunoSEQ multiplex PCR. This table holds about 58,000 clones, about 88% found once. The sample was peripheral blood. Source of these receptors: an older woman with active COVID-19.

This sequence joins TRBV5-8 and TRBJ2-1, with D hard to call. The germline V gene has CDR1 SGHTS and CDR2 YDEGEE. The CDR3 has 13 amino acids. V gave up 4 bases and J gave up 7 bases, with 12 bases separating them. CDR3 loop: CASSRFGWNEQFF. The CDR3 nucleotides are TGTGCCAGCAGCCGCTTCGGGTGGAATGAGCAGTTCTTC.

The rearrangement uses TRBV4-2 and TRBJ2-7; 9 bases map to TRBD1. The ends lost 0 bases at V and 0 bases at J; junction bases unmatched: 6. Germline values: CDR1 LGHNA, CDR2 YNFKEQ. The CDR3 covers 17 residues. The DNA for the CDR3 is TGTGCCAGCAGCCAAGATAGTTGGGGACAGGGCTCCTACGAGCAGTACTTC. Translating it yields CASSQDSWGQGSYEQYF.

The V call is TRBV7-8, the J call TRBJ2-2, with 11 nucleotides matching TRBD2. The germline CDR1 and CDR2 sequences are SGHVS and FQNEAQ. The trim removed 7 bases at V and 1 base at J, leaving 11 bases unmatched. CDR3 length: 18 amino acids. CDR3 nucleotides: TGTGCCAGCAAATTAACTGTAGCGGGGGGGATGAACACCGGGGAGCTGTTTTTT. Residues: CASKLTVAGGMNTGELFF.

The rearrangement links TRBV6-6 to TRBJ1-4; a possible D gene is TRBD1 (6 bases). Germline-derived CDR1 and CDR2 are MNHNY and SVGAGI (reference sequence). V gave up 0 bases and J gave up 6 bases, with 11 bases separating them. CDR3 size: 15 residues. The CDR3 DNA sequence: TGTGCCAGCAGTTACTCTGGGACACCTGATGAAAAACTGTTTTTT. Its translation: CASSYSGTPDEKLFF.

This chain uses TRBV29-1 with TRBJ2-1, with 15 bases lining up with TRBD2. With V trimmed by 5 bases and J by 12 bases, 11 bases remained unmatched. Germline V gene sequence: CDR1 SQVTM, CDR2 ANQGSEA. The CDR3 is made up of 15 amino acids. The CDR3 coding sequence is TGCAGCGTTCCCCCGCCGGGACTAGCGGGGGGTCGGCAGTTCTTC. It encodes CSVPPPGLAGGRQFF.

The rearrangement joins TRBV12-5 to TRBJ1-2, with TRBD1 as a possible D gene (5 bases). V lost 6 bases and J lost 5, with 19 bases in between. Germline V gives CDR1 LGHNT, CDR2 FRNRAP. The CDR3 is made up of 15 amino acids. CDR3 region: CASGVQGARLYGYTF. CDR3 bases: TGTGCTAGTGGGGTCCAAGGGGCGCGCCTGTATGGCTACACCTTC.

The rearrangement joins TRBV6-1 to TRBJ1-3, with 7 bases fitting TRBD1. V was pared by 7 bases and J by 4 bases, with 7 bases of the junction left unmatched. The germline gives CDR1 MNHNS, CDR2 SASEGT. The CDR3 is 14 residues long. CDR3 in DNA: TGTGCCAGCAATCGTAAACAGGGGGGAAACACCATATATTTT. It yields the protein CASNRKQGGNTIYF.

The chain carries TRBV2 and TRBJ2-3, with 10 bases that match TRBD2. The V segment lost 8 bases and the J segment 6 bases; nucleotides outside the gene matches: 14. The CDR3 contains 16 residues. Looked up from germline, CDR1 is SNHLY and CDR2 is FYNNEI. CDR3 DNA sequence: TGTGCCAGCGGTGGCCGAGCGGGGGGGTTTAGGGATACGCAGTATTTT. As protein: CASGGRAGGFRDTQYF.

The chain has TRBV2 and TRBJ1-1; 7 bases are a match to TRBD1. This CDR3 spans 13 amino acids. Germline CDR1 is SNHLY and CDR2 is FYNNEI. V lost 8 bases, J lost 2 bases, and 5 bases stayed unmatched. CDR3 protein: CASGGGANTEAFF. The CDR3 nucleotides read TGTGCCAGCGGAGGGGGCGCAAACACTGAAGCTTTCTTT.

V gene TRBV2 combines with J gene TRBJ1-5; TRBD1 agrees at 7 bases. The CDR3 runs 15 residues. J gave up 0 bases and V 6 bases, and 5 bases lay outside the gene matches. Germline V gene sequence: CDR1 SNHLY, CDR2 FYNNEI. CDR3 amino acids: CASRDRKSSNQPQHF. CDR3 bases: TGTGCCAGCAGGGACAGGAAAAGTAGCAATCAGCCCCAGCATTTT. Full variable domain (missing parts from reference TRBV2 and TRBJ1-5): EPEVTQTPSHQVTQMGQEVILRCVPISNHLYFYWYRQILGQKVEFLVSFYNNEISEKSEIFDDQFSVERPDGSNFTLKIRSTKLEDSAMYFCASRDRKSSNQPQHFGDGTRLSIL.

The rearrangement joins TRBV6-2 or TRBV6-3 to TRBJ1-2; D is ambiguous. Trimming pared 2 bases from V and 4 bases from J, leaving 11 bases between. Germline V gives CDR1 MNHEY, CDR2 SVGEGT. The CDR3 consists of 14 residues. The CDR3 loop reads CASSYPGKLYGYTF. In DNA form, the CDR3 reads TGTGCCAGCAGTTACCCGGGGAAGCTCTATGGCTACACCTTC.

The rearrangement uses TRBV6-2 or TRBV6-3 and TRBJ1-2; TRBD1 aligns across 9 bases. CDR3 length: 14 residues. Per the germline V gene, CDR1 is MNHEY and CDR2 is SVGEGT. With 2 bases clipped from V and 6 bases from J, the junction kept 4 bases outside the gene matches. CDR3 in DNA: TGTGCCAGCAGTTACGTGGGACAGGGTGATGGCTACACCTTC. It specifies CASSYVGQGDGYTF.

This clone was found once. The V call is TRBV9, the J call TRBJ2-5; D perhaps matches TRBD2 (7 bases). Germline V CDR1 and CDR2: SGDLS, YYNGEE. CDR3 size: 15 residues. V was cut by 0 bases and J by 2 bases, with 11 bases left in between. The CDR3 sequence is CASSVGGGTQETQYF. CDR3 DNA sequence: TGTGCCAGCAGCGTAGGCGGGGGCACACAAGAGACCCAGTACTTC.

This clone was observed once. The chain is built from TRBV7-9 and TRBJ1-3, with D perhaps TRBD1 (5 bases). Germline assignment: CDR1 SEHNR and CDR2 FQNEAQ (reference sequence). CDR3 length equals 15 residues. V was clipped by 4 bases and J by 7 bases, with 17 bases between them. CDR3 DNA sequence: TGTGCCAGCAGCTACGGTCCAGGAAAGGGGAACACCATATATTTT. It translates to CASSYGPGKGNTIYF. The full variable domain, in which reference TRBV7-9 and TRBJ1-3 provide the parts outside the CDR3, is DTGVSQNPRHKITKRGQNVTFRCDPISEHNRLYWYRQTLGQGPEFLTYFQNEAQLEKSRLLSDRFSAERPKGSFSTLEIQRTEQGDSAMYLCASSYGPGKGNTIYFGEGSWLTVV.

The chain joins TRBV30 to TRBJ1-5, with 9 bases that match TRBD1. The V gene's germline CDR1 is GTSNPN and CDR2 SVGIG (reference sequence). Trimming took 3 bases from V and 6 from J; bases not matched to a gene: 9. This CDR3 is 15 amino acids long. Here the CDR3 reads CAWSRGGQGGQPQHF. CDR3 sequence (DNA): TGTGCCTGGAGCCGCGGGGGACAGGGTGGTCAGCCCCAGCATTTT.

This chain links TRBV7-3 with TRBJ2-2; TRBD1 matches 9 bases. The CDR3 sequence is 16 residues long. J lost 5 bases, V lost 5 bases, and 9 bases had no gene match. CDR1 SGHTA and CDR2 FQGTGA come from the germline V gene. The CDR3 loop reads CASSRQGGLKTGELFF. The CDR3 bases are TGTGCCAGCAGCCGACAGGGGGGCCTGAAGACCGGGGAGCTGTTTTTT. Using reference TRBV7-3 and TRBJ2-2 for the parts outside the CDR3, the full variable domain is GAGVSQTPSNKVTEKGKYVELRCDPISGHTALYWYRQSLGQGPEFLIYFQGTGAADDSGLPNDRFFAVRPEGSVSTLKIQRTERGDSAVYLCASSRQGGLKTGELFFGEGSRLTVL.

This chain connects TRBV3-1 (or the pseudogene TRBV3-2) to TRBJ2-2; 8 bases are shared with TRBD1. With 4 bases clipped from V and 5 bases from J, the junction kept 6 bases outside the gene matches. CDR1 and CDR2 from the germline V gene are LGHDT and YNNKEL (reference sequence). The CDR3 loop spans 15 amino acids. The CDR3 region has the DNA TGTGCCAGCAGCCCCGGACAGGGTATAACCGGGGAGCTGTTTTTT. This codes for CASSPGQGITGELFF.

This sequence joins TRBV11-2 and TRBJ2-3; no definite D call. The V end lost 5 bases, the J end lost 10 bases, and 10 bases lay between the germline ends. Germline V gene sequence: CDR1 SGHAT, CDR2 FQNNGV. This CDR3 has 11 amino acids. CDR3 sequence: CASSPNTAQYF. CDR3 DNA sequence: TGTGCCAGCAGCCCAAATACGGCGCAGTATTTT.

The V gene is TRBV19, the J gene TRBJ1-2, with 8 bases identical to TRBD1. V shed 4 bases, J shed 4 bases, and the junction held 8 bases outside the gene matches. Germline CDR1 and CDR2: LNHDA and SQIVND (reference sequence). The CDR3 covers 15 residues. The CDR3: CASSSQGAPPYGYTF. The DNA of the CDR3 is TGTGCCAGTAGTAGTCAGGGGGCCCCCCCCTATGGCTACACCTTC. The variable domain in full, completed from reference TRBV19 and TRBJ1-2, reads DGGITQSPKYLFRKEGQNVTLSCEQNLNHDAMYWYRQDPGQGLRLIYYSQIVNDFQKGDIAEGYSVSREKKESFPLTVTSAQKNPTAFYLCASSSQGAPPYGYTFGSGTRLTVV.

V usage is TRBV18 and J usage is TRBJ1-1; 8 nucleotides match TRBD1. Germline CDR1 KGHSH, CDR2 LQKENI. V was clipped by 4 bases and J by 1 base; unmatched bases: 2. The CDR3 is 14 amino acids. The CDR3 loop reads CASSLGQGNTEAFF. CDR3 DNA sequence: TGTGCCAGCTCACTCGGACAGGGGAACACTGAAGCTTTCTTT.

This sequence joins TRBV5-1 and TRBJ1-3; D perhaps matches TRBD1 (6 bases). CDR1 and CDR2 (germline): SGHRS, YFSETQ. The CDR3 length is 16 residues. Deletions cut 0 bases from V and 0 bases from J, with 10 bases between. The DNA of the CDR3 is TGCGCCAGCAGCTTGGCCACAGGGCGCTCTGGAAACACCATATATTTT. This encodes CASSLATGRSGNTIYF.

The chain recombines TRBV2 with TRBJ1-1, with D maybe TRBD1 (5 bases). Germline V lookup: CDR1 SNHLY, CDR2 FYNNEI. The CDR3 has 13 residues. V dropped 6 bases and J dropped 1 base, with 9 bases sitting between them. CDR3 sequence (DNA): TGTGCCAGCAGCACGACAGAGAACACTGAAGCTTTCTTT. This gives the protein CASSTTENTEAFF.

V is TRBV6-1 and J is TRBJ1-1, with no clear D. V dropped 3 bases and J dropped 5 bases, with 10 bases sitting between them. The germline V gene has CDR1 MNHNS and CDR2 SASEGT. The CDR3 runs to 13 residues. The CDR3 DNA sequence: TGTGCCAGCAGTGACGAGCGGTGGACTGAAGCTTTCTTT. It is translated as CASSDERWTEAFF.

CDR3: CASSEVLFNTGELFF. CDR3 bases: TGCGCCAGCAGTGAGGTACTATTCAACACCGGGGAGCTGTTTTTT. V and J are TRBV10-2 and TRBJ2-2; D ambiguous. The V end lost 2 bases, the J end lost 2 bases, and 9 bases lay between the germline ends. Per germline, CDR1 WSHSY and CDR2 SAAADI. The CDR3 loop spans 15 amino acids.

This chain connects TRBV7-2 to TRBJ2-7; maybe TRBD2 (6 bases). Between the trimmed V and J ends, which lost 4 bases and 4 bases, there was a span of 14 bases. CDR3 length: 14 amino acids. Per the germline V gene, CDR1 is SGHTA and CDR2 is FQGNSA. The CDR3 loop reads CASSSGPGEYEQYF. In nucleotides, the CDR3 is TGTGCCAGCAGCTCGGGGCCGGGGGAATACGAGCAGTACTTC.

CDR3 amino acids: CASSLNRLTDTQYF. CDR3 bases: TGTGCCAGCAGCCTTAACAGGCTCACAGATACGCAGTATTTT. This chain joins TRBV13 and TRBJ2-3; perhaps TRBD1 as D (5 bases). The ends were cut back, 5 bases at V and 2 bases at J, with 11 bases in the middle. There are 14 residues in the CDR3. Germline assignment: CDR1 PRHDT and CDR2 FYEKMQ (reference sequence).

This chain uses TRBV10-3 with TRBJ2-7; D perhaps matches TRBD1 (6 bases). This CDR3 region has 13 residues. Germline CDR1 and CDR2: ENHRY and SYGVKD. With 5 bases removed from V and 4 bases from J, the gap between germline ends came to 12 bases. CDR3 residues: CAISYGDKYEQYF. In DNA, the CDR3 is TGTGCCATCAGTTACGGGGACAAATACGAGCAGTACTTC.

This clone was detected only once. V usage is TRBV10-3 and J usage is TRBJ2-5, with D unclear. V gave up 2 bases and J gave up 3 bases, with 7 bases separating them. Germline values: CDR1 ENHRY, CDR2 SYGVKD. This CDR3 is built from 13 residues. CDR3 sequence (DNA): TGTGCCATCAGTGAGGGTCAGGAAGAGACCCAGTACTTC. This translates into CAISEGQEETQYF.

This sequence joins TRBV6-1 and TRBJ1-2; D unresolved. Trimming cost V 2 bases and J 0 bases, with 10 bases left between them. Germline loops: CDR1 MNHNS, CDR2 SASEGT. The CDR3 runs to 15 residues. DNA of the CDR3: TGTGCCAGCAGTGAACTCACCGCTACTAACTATGGCTACACCTTC. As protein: CASSELTATNYGYTF.